One sample yielded the 24 T cell receptor beta chains listed below, sequenced in a study of T cell changes during pregnancy in multiple sclerosis. TCRdb's table, derived via immunoSEQ multiplex PCR, lists solely in-frame clones and lacks some. The sample holds some 40,000 clones, roughly 90% seen once. Specimen: CD4+ T cells from peripheral blood mononuclear cells, collected before pregnancy. The receptors here all came from a female donor with multiple sclerosis, enrolled in a pregnancy study.

This chain connects TRBV4-2 to TRBJ2-3; the match to TRBD1 covers 10 bases. Looked up from germline, CDR1 is LGHNA and CDR2 is YNFKEQ. V shed 7 bases, J shed 3 bases, and the junction held 7 bases outside the gene matches. The length of the CDR3 is 15 residues. This CDR3 reads CASNHGQGGTDTQYF. The CDR3 DNA reads as TGTGCCAGCAACCATGGACAGGGGGGGACAGATACGCAGTATTTT.

The chain couples TRBV5-6 to TRBJ2-1; D call uncertain. Trimming took off 6 bases at V and 7 bases at J, with 17 bases between the two ends. This CDR3 is 14 amino acids long. Germline CDR1 SGHDT, CDR2 YYEEEE. In DNA, the CDR3 is TGTGCCAGCACCCGTCGAGGAATTCGGAATGAGCAGTTCTTC. Its translation: CASTRRGIRNEQFF.

This sequence joins TRBV10-2 and TRBJ2-6, with D hard to call. Trimming shortened V by 3 bases and J by 0 bases, and 6 bases separated the two germline ends. The CDR3 totals 15 residues. Germline V lookup: CDR1 WSHSY, CDR2 SAAADI. The CDR3 region is CASSDPGSGANVLTF. The CDR3 region has the DNA TGCGCCAGCAGTGACCCCGGCTCTGGGGCCAACGTCCTGACTTTC.

This clone has a handful of counts. The chain employs TRBV2 and TRBJ2-7; 8 nucleotides align to TRBD1. This CDR3 comprises 14 residues. The germline CDR1 and CDR2 sequences are SNHLY and FYNNEI. The J segment lost 6 bases and the V segment lost 3 bases, leaving 7 bases of the junction unmatched. The CDR3 DNA is TGTGCCAGCAGTGAGGGGCAGGGGGCGAGCGAGCAGTACTTC. Protein sequence: CASSEGQGASEQYF.

The chain has TRBV10-1 and TRBJ2-5, with 9 bases identical to TRBD2. Germline CDR1 is WNHNN and CDR2 is SYGVQD (reference sequence). The CDR3 sequence is 16 residues long. V shed 3 bases, J shed 3 bases, and the junction held 8 bases outside the gene matches. CDR3 sequence reads: CASSDGVAGEKETQYF. The CDR3 DNA follows: TGCGCCAGCAGTGATGGGGTAGCGGGGGAGAAAGAGACCCAGTACTTC.

This clone was seen once. The genes are TRBV7-2 and TRBJ2-5; 13 bases map to TRBD2. The trim removed 5 bases at V and 5 bases at J, leaving 5 bases unmatched. The CDR3 extends over 15 amino acids. Germline-derived CDR1 and CDR2 are SGHTA and FQGNSA. DNA of the CDR3: TGTGCCAGCAGCCTGACTAGCGGGGGGCCGGAGACCCAGTACTTC. Protein sequence: CASSLTSGGPETQYF.

V is TRBV28 and J is TRBJ1-5, with a weak D call TRBD1 (6 bases). V gave up 5 bases and J gave up 1 base, with 15 bases separating them. Germline V lookup: CDR1 MDHEN, CDR2 SYDVKM. The CDR3 loop spans 16 amino acids. CDR3 in DNA: TGTGCCAGCAGTCTCCCAGGGGTTAGGAGCAATCAGCCCCAGCATTTT. Amino acids: CASSLPGVRSNQPQHF.

The chain couples TRBV5-1 to TRBJ2-5, with D perhaps matching TRBD2 (6 bases). Matching the DNA end better, TRBJ2-7 makes the J call doubtful. From germline, CDR1 is SGHRS and CDR2 YFSETQ. This CDR3 is 16 amino acids long. Here the CDR3 reads CASSPEAGGVSYEQYF. As DNA, the CDR3 is TGCGCCAGCAGCCCAGAGGCTGGAGGGGTTTCCTACGAGCAGTACTTC.

The gene calls are TRBV5-1 and TRBJ1-3, with 7 nucleotides matching TRBD1. Trimming removed 1 base from V and 4 bases from J; junction bases left unmatched: 2. The CDR3 consists of 14 residues. CDR1 SGHRS and CDR2 YFSETQ come from the germline V gene. The CDR3 DNA reads as TGCGCCAGCAGCTTGAGGGGGCAGGGAAACACCATATATTTT. Translating gives CASSLRGQGNTIYF.

J is TRBJ1-5 and V is TRBV4-1, with D possibly matching TRBD1 (5 bases). Germline lookup yields CDR1 MGHRA and CDR2 YSYEKL. V was shortened by 1 base and J by 5 bases, with 6 bases between the two germline ends. The CDR3 is made up of 13 amino acids. The CDR3 region has the DNA TGCGCCAGCAGCCAAGTAGGGGATCAGCCCCAGCATTTT. It yields the protein CASSQVGDQPQHF.

The V call is TRBV7-2, the J call TRBJ1-1; D is ambiguous. CDR1 is SGHTA, CDR2 FQGNSA, per germline. The length of the CDR3 is 14 residues. Trimming took 0 bases from V and 0 from J, leaving 5 bases between them. As DNA, the CDR3 is TGTGCCAGCAGCTTAGCGTGGCTGAACACTGAAGCTTTCTTT. Residues: CASSLAWLNTEAFF.

This clone showed up just once. The chain carries TRBV7-2 and TRBJ2-7; D perhaps matches TRBD1 (6 bases). Germline CDR1 is SGHTA and CDR2 is FQGNSA. V lost 3 bases to trimming and J lost 0 bases, with 9 bases between them. The length of the CDR3 is 14 residues. CDR3 residues: CASSFNRASYEQYF. The DNA of the CDR3 is TGTGCCAGCAGCTTTAACAGGGCCTCCTACGAGCAGTACTTC.

The chain couples TRBV5-1 to TRBJ2-2; TRBD2 is a possible D gene (7 bases). With 1 base removed from V and 4 bases from J, the gap between germline ends came to 14 bases. There are 16 residues in the CDR3. CDR1 is SGHRS and CDR2 is YFSETQ in the germline V gene. The CDR3, as DNA: TGCGCCAGCAGCTTGCCCAGGGGAGGGGCCACCGGGGAGCTGTTTTTT. Its protein is CASSLPRGGATGELFF.

The rearrangement uses TRBV7-2 and TRBJ2-2; D gene ambiguous. The CDR3 runs to 14 residues. V lost 5 bases and J 0 bases, leaving 7 bases between the germline ends. Per germline, CDR1 SGHTA and CDR2 FQGNSA. The DNA of the CDR3 is TGTGCCAGCAGCCCACAGTCGAACACCGGGGAGCTGTTTTTT. Translating it yields CASSPQSNTGELFF.

This rearrangement joins TRBV5-1 to TRBJ1-1, with a weak D call TRBD1 (6 bases). Trimming left V 2 bases short and J 4 bases short, with 9 bases between. Germline V gene lookup returns CDR1 SGHRS and CDR2 YFSETQ. The CDR3 contains 13 residues. This CDR3 reads CASSLTGLTEAFF. CDR3 nucleotides: TGCGCCAGCAGCTTAACAGGGCTCACTGAAGCTTTCTTT. Full variable domain (missing parts from reference TRBV5-1 and TRBJ1-1): KAGVTQTPRYLIKTRGQQVTLSCSPISGHRSVSWYQQTPGQGLQFLFEYFSETQRNKGNFPGRFSGRQFSNSRSEMNVSTLELGDSALYLCASSLTGLTEAFFGQGTRLTVV.

The chain carries TRBV19 and TRBJ2-1; D is perhaps TRBD2 (6 bases). This CDR3 contains 15 residues. V gave up 1 base and J gave up 4 bases, with 11 bases separating them. Germline V gene lookup returns CDR1 LNHDA and CDR2 SQIVND (reference sequence). The CDR3 protein is CASSIGGGGYNEQFF. In nucleotides, the CDR3 is TGTGCCAGTAGTATAGGGGGTGGGGGGTACAATGAGCAGTTCTTC.

This clone was recorded once. The J gene is TRBJ1-2, the V gene TRBV21-1. TRBV21-1 is classified as a pseudogene. This CDR3 comprises 15 residues. As DNA, the CDR3 is TGTGCCAGCAGCCCCTGGGGGGTCTCCAACTATGGCTACACCTTC. Amino acid sequence: CASSPWGVSNYGYTF.

This clone came up once. This chain joins TRBV5-4 and TRBJ2-5; 7 positions match TRBD2. The CDR3 is 14 amino acids. CDR1 SGHNT and CDR2 YYREEE come from the germline V gene (reference sequence). Trimming at V came to 4 bases and at J to 7 bases, leaving 10 bases not matched to a gene. The CDR3 here is CASSAATGEGTQYF. The CDR3 DNA sequence: TGTGCCAGCAGCGCCGCGACCGGGGAGGGGACCCAGTACTTC.

This chain joins TRBV25-1 and TRBJ2-5; D might be TRBD1 (7 bases). The CDR3 loop spans 13 amino acids. Germline-derived CDR1 and CDR2 are MGHDK and SYGVNS. V dropped 6 bases and J dropped 4 bases, with 12 bases sitting between them. The CDR3 loop is CASREGARETQYF. CDR3 bases: TGTGCCAGCAGGGAGGGGGCCAGAGAGACCCAGTACTTC.

The chain combines TRBV5-1 with TRBJ1-6; 7 positions match TRBD1. The CDR3 consists of 17 residues. Germline V CDR1 and CDR2: SGHRS, YFSETQ. Germline trimming cut 0 bases from V and 5 bases from J; bases unmatched to any gene: 8. The CDR3 sequence is CASSLAPTTGNNSPLHF. The DNA for the CDR3 is TGCGCCAGCAGCTTGGCCCCCACGACAGGGAATAATTCACCCCTCCACTTT.

About this clone itself: One junction end does not reproduce the germline sequence, and a read error may be involved. The genes are TRBV29-1 and TRBJ2-1; weak D call: TRBD2 (6 bases). CDR3 size: 13 residues. Germline V gene data show CDR1 as SQVTM and CDR2 as ANQGSEA. CDR3 bases: TGCAGCGGTCGCCTGGCGGGGTACAATGGGCAGTTCTTC. This gives the protein CSGRLAGYNGQFF.

Notes on this clone: At one of its ends the junction is not consistent with the germline gene, which may arise from a read error. This rearrangement joins TRBV5-6 to TRBJ2-1; 7 positions match TRBD1. This CDR3 spans 17 amino acids. Germline CDR1 and CDR2: SGHDT and YYEEEE. The CDR3 reads CSSSLVLTGEYHNEQFF. The CDR3 coding sequence is TGTTCCAGCAGCTTGGTGTTAACAGGGGAATATCACAATGAGCAGTTCTTC. Looking up the rest from reference TRBV5-6 and TRBJ2-1 gives the full variable domain: DAGVTQSPTHLIKTRGQQVTLRCSPKSGHDTVSWYQQALGQGPQFIFQYYEEEERQRGNFPDRFSGHQFPNYSSELNVNALLLGDSALYLCSSSLVLTGEYHNEQFFGPGTRLTVL.

This chain uses TRBV19 with TRBJ2-2; perhaps TRBD2 as D (5 bases). The V gene lost 3 bases and the J gene lost 12 bases, with 14 bases spanning the gap. Germline V CDR1 and CDR2: LNHDA, SQIVND (reference sequence). The CDR3 is 13 amino acids. This chain's CDR3 is CASSMVVSGKLFF. In nucleotides, the CDR3 is TGTGCCAGTAGTATGGTTGTTTCGGGGAAGCTGTTTTTT.

This chain uses TRBV18 with TRBJ2-5; D may be TRBD2 (6 bases). Germline V gives CDR1 KGHSH, CDR2 LQKENI. Trimming left V 6 bases short and J 1 base short, with 9 bases between. The CDR3 extends over 13 amino acids. The CDR3 protein is CASSRDSQETQYF. CDR3 in DNA: TGTGCCAGCTCCCGGGACTCCCAAGAGACCCAGTACTTC.